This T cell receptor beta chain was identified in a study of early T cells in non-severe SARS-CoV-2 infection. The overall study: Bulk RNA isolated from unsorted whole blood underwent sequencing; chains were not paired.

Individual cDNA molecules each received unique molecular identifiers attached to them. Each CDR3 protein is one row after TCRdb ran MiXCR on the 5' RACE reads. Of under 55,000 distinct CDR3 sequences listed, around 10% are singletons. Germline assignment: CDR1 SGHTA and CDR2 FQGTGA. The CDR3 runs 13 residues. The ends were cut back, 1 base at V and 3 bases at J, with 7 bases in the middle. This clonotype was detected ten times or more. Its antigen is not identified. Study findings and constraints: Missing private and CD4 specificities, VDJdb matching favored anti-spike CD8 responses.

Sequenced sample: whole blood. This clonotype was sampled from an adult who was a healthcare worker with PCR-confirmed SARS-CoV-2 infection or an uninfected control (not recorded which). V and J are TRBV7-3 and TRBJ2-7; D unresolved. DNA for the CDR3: TGTGCCAGCAGCTTAAGTCGCGGCTACGAGCAGTACTTC. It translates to CASSLSRGYEQYF. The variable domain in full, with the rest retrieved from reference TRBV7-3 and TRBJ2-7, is GAGVSQTPSNKVTEKGKYVELRCDPISGHTALYWYRQSLGQGPEFLIYFQGTGAADDSGLPNDRFFAVRPEGSVSTLKIQRTERGDSAVYLCASSLSRGYEQYFGPGTRLTVT.